Below are 21 T cell receptor beta chains sequenced from a single sample in a study of identical twins (TCRdb year 2016). Library prep was done by 5' RACE. Sequenced on an Illumina HiSeq 2000. The public reads were reanalyzed by TCRdb: fastp trimming at Q25, MiXCR alignment, in-frame beta chains only. Records with the same CDR3 protein are collapsed into one entry carrying the most frequent genes and DNA. The sample table contains approximately 240,000 distinct CDR3 sequences; only one count was recorded for more than 12% of them. 7% to 9% of the sample is taken by the ten largest. The specimen was memory (CD45RO+) T cells sorted from blood. The sample's cell subset or site label is to be understood as: CD45RO+ enriched T cells. The receptors were gathered from a woman under 30 in good health.

V is TRBV27 and J is TRBJ1-2, with D unclear. V dropped 5 bases and J dropped 1 base, with 11 bases sitting between them. The CDR3 loop spans 14 amino acids. CDR1 is MNHEY and CDR2 is SMNVEV in the germline V gene (reference sequence). CDR3 amino acids: CASSPWRDNYGYTF. CDR3 bases: TGTGCCAGCAGTCCCTGGAGGGATAACTATGGCTACACCTTC.

The chain couples TRBV11-2 to TRBJ2-2; 9 nucleotides agree with TRBD1. After removal of 6 bases from V and 4 bases from J, the junction contained 6 bases not matched to a gene. CDR1 and CDR2 from the germline V gene are SGHAT and FQNNGV. The CDR3 is 15 amino acids. The CDR3 reads CASSGGTGTTGELFF. The CDR3 nucleotides read TGTGCCAGCAGTGGGGGGACAGGGACCACCGGGGAGCTGTTTTTT.

This clonotype was seen repeatedly, ten times or more. The chain has TRBV20-1 and TRBJ1-5; D is ambiguous. The germline V gene encodes CDR1 DFQATT and CDR2 SNEGSKA (reference sequence). There are 16 residues in the CDR3. Trimming removed 0 bases from V and 5 bases from J, with 17 bases in between. DNA for the CDR3: TGCAGTGCTAGAGATTTCGGAGGAACCTCGGATCAGCCCCAGCATTTT. The encoded protein is CSARDFGGTSDQPQHF.

The chain uses TRBV7-9 and TRBJ1-1; no clear D. V was cut by 0 bases and J by 5 bases, with 10 bases left in between. The length of the CDR3 is 14 residues. The germline CDR1 and CDR2 sequences are SEHNR and FQNEAQ (reference sequence). The CDR3 region is CASSLAGRETEAFF. In DNA form, the CDR3 reads TGTGCCAGCAGCTTAGCGGGGAGAGAGACTGAAGCTTTCTTT.

This rearrangement joins TRBV6-2 or TRBV6-3 to TRBJ1-5, with no clear D. The V end lost 2 bases, the J end lost 6 bases, and 11 bases lay between the germline ends. CDR1 and CDR2 (germline): MNHEY, SVGEGT. The CDR3 loop spans 14 amino acids. The CDR3 sequence: CASSYGQAGQPQHF. The CDR3 DNA follows: TGTGCCAGCAGTTACGGGCAGGCAGGTCAGCCCCAGCATTTT.

The V gene is TRBV6-4, the J gene TRBJ2-1; 10 bases map to TRBD2. The CDR3 covers 15 residues. The V gene's germline CDR1 is MRHNA and CDR2 SNTAGT. The V and J ends lost 4 bases and 5 bases, in that order; junction bases with no gene match: 5. CDR3 coding DNA: TGTGCCAGCAGTGGCACGACTAGCGGGCACAATGAGCAGTTCTTC. Translated, it gives CASSGTTSGHNEQFF.

This clonotype has a count of ten or more. The gene calls are TRBV14 and TRBJ2-2; a weak D match, TRBD2 (5 bases). Trimming cost V 1 base and J 5 bases, with 14 bases left between them. The V gene's germline CDR1 is SGHDN and CDR2 FVKESK. This CDR3 region has 16 residues. CDR3 nucleotide sequence: TGTGCCAGCAGCCAAGTTGATGAGGGTCTAACCGGGGAGCTGTTTTTT. It encodes CASSQVDEGLTGELFF. The full variable domain, in which reference TRBV14 and TRBJ2-2 provide the parts outside the CDR3, is EAGVTQFPSHSVIEKGQTVTLRCDPISGHDNLYWYRRVMGKEIKFLLHFVKESKQDESGMPNNRFLAERTGGTYSTLKVQPAELEDSGVYFCASSQVDEGLTGELFFGEGSRLTVL.

This clonotype was found many times. This chain connects TRBV5-1 to TRBJ1-1, with a possible D match to TRBD1 (5 bases). Trimming removed 0 bases at V and 1 base at J, with 10 bases between. This CDR3 contains 15 residues. From germline, CDR1 is SGHRS and CDR2 YFSETQ. The CDR3 loop is CASSLVGRQNTEAFF. The CDR3 DNA is TGCGCCAGCAGCTTGGTGGGACGGCAGAACACTGAAGCTTTCTTT.

This chain uses TRBV5-1 with TRBJ1-4; D gene ambiguous. CDR1 is SGHRS and CDR2 is YFSETQ in the germline V gene. V gave up 0 bases and J gave up 7 bases, with 4 bases separating them. The CDR3 runs 12 residues. In nucleotides, the CDR3 is TGCGCCAGCAGCTTGGACCTTGAAAAACTGTTTTTT. Translation: CASSLDLEKLFF.

This clonotype came up a few times. The V and J genes are TRBV12-3 or TRBV12-4 and TRBJ2-1, with 11 bases identical to TRBD2. The CDR3 is made up of 14 amino acids. J lost 9 bases, V lost 4 bases, and 5 bases had no gene match. The DNA for the CDR3 is TGTGCCAGCAGTTCACTAGCGGGAGTAGGTGAGCAGTTCTTC. It specifies CASSSLAGVGEQFF.

This clonotype was seen more than once but under ten times. The V call is TRBV12-5, the J call TRBJ2-7; 9 bases are shared with TRBD1. Germline V gene lookup returns CDR1 LGHNT and CDR2 FRNRAP. Unmatched junction bases numbered 17, after V lost 5 bases and J lost 3 bases. This CDR3 contains 18 residues. The CDR3 loop reads CASGPRLPGDRDFYEQYF. The CDR3 nucleotides are TGTGCTAGTGGTCCCCGATTGCCGGGGGACAGGGACTTCTACGAGCAGTACTTC.

In this sample, this clonotype turned up many times. The gene calls are TRBV12-3 or TRBV12-4 and TRBJ2-4; 7 bases are shared with TRBD2. Unmatched junction bases numbered 15, after V lost 5 bases and J lost 2 bases. The CDR3 length is 18 residues. Written as DNA, the CDR3 is TGTGCCAGCAGTCCCCTCCCTGGACTAGTCGCGACCAAAAACATTCAGTACTTC. Protein: CASSPLPGLVATKNIQYF.

In its sample, this clonotype was seen a few times. The chain carries TRBV6-5 and TRBJ1-4; TRBD1 matches at 10 bases. V lost 2 bases and J lost 10; bases outside the gene matches: 4. This CDR3 has 14 amino acids. Germline CDR1 and CDR2: MNHEY and SVGAGI. CDR3 DNA: TGTGCCAGCAGTTACCCTGGACAGGGGGGAAAACTGTTTTTT. Amino acid sequence: CASSYPGQGGKLFF.

This clonotype was seen a few times. The V and J genes are TRBV25-1 and TRBJ2-3, with a tentative D call TRBD1 (5 bases). V lost 1 base and J 1 base, leaving 12 bases between the germline ends. The CDR3 totals 16 residues. Germline values: CDR1 MGHDK, CDR2 SYGVNS. This CDR3 reads CASSELRQIGTDTQYF. The DNA for the CDR3 is TGTGCCAGCAGTGAATTAAGACAGATAGGCACAGATACGCAGTATTTT.

This clonotype has only a few counts. This chain uses TRBV5-1 with TRBJ1-1; 7 bases line up with TRBD1. Losses at the gene ends were 4 bases for V and 9 bases for J; bases not matched to a gene: 12. The CDR3 length is 14 residues. The V gene's germline CDR1 is SGHRS and CDR2 YFSETQ. This CDR3 is CASSGEGTAGQAFF. DNA for the CDR3: TGCGCCAGCAGCGGGGAAGGGACAGCGGGACAAGCTTTCTTT.

Within the sample, this clonotype is medium-sized. This chain connects TRBV9 to TRBJ2-7, with a weak D call TRBD2 (5 bases). V was clipped by 4 bases and J by 2 bases, with 16 bases between them. CDR1 is SGDLS and CDR2 is YYNGEE in the germline V gene. The length of the CDR3 is 15 residues. The CDR3 bases are TGTGCCAGCAGCCCAGAAGGAGGTCCTGCCTACGAGCAGTACTTC. The encoded protein is CASSPEGGPAYEQYF. Full variable domain (remainder filled in from reference TRBV9 and TRBJ2-7): DSGVTQTPKHLITATGQRVTLRCSPRSGDLSVYWYQQSLDQGLQFLIQYYNGEERAKGNILERFSAQQFPDLHSELNLSSLELGDSALYFCASSPEGGPAYEQYFGPGTRLTVT.

At least ten counts were recorded for this clonotype. The CDR3 DNA reads as TGTGCCAGCAGCGAATTCGGGACTAGCGGGTCCCCGAGCACAGATACGCAGTATTTT. Protein: CASSEFGTSGSPSTDTQYF. The gene calls are TRBV7-2 and TRBJ2-3; 12 bases fit TRBD2. This CDR3 contains 19 residues. CDR1 and CDR2 (germline): SGHTA, FQGNSA. The V and J ends lost 5 bases and 0 bases, in that order; junction bases with no gene match: 12.

This clonotype was picked up a small number of times. In DNA, the CDR3 is TGTGCCAGCTCACCAGTGGGGTGGACTGAAGCTTTCTTT. Protein product: CASSPVGWTEAFF. The J gene is TRBJ1-1, the V gene TRBV18; no firm D call. The germline gives CDR1 KGHSH, CDR2 LQKENI. The V gene lost 2 bases and the J gene lost 5 bases, with 9 bases spanning the gap. This CDR3 is 13 amino acids long.

This clonotype came up once. The V call is TRBV11-3, the J call TRBJ2-2, with TRBD1 as a possible D gene (6 bases). The CDR3 loop spans 17 amino acids. Germline V gives CDR1 SGHNT, CDR2 YENEEA. The V end lost 0 bases, the J end lost 5 bases, and 16 bases lay between the germline ends. The CDR3 DNA follows: TGTGCCAGCAGCTTAGATCGTCTGGGGGCCTTTACCGGGGAGCTGTTTTTT. Protein product: CASSLDRLGAFTGELFF.

In this sample, this clonotype turned up many times. The chain carries TRBV12-3 or TRBV12-4 and TRBJ1-3; maybe TRBD1 (5 bases). The germline V and J ends were trimmed by 2 bases and 2 bases, with 10 bases remaining between them. The CDR3 totals 15 residues. CDR3 sequence reads: CASSLQGQTGNTIYF. The CDR3 DNA reads as TGTGCCAGCAGTTTACAGGGCCAGACTGGAAACACCATATATTTT.

This clonotype turned up a few times. The J gene is TRBJ2-3, the V gene TRBV6-1, with D perhaps matching TRBD1 or TRBD2 (5 bases each). V was trimmed by 1 base and J by 4 bases, leaving 18 bases between them. This CDR3 spans 17 amino acids. CDR1 is MNHNS and CDR2 is SASEGT in the germline V gene. In DNA, the CDR3 is TGTGCCAGCAGTGAAGAGGTCGCGCTATGGGGGTCAGATACGCAGTATTTT. This codes for CASSEEVALWGSDTQYF.